Here is one T cell receptor (beta chain) with its context. The data were taken from a study of T cell changes during pregnancy in multiple sclerosis. The protocol was immunoSEQ multiplex PCR, while the TCRdb copy is restricted to in-frame clones and leaves out a portion. The profile shows approximately 97,000 clones, 90% of them singletons. The CDR3 is 15 residues long. In germline, CDR1 is GTSNPN, CDR2 SVGIG (reference sequence). V gave up 4 bases and J gave up 6 bases; unmatched junction bases: 13. The clonotype comes from a female donor in good health, enrolled as a control in a pregnancy study. Sequencing used peripheral blood, obtained in the second trimester of pregnancy. The rearrangement uses TRBV30 and TRBJ2-3; 7 nucleotides match TRBD1. The CDR3 sequence is CAWKVPTGLGDTQYF. For the CDR3, the DNA is TGTGCCTGGAAGGTTCCGACAGGGTTGGGGGATACGCAGTATTTT.